This entry lists 23 T cell receptor beta chains sequenced from one sample in a study of blood T cell repertoires in COVID-19. Repertoires were generated with immunoSEQ multiplex PCR, while TCRdb's copy carries only in-frame clones and drops some. Counted here are approximately 200,000 clones, roughly 79% occurring once; the ten biggest clones make up 15% to 20%. Sequences were obtained from peripheral blood. These receptors were obtained from a man aged 60 to 75 with active or convalescent COVID-19.

Only a few counts were recorded for this clone. The genes are TRBV18 and TRBJ2-3; 8 bases map to TRBD2. Germline V CDR1 and CDR2: KGHSH, LQKENI. The V gene end was trimmed by 10 bases and the J gene end by 10 bases; junction bases not matched to a gene: 7. The CDR3 consists of 11 residues. CDR3 protein: CATRRGESQYF. In DNA, the CDR3 is TGTGCCACCCGGCGGGGGGAATCGCAGTATTTT.

This clone was picked up a small number of times. The chain is built from TRBV6-5 and TRBJ1-3, with a weak D call TRBD1 (5 bases). Germline-derived CDR1 and CDR2 are MNHEY and SVGAGI. CDR3 length equals 15 residues. The ends were cut back, 6 bases at V and 1 base at J, with 13 bases in the middle. The CDR3 reads CASRGSGRSGNTIYF. CDR3 DNA: TGTGCCAGCAGGGGTTCAGGGCGGTCTGGAAACACCATATATTTT.

V gene TRBV25-1 combines with J gene TRBJ2-3, with 11 bases lining up with TRBD2. Looked up from germline, CDR1 is MGHDK and CDR2 is SYGVNS. V dropped 3 bases and J dropped 11; count of bases not matched to a gene: 4. This CDR3 is built from 13 residues. CDR3 loop: CASSEASGRRQYF. In DNA, the CDR3 is TGTGCCAGCAGTGAGGCTAGCGGGAGGCGGCAGTATTTT.

CDR3 DNA sequence: TGTGCCAGTAGCCCACTAGAGCAATCCACCGGGGAGCTGTTTTTT. This gives the protein CASSPLEQSTGELFF. The chain couples TRBV19 to TRBJ2-2; D is possibly TRBD2 (5 bases). This CDR3 contains 15 residues. Trimming pared 6 bases from V and 4 bases from J, leaving 15 bases between. CDR1 is LNHDA, CDR2 SQIVND, per germline (reference sequence). The full variable domain, with the rest looked up from reference TRBV19 and TRBJ2-2, is DGGITQSPKYLFRKEGQNVTLSCEQNLNHDAMYWYRQDPGQGLRLIYYSQIVNDFQKGDIAEGYSVSREKKESFPLTVTSAQKNPTAFYLCASSPLEQSTGELFFGEGSRLTVL.

The chain links TRBV19 to TRBJ1-4; 10 bases map to TRBD1. CDR1 and CDR2 from the germline V gene are LNHDA and SQIVND (reference sequence). CDR3 size: 16 residues. V lost 6 bases and J lost 6; bases outside the gene matches: 10. The CDR3 spells CASRAQRGQGHEKLFF. In DNA, the CDR3 is TGTGCCAGTAGGGCCCAGAGGGGACAGGGGCATGAAAAACTGTTTTTT. Drawing the rest from reference TRBV19 and TRBJ1-4, the complete variable domain is DGGITQSPKYLFRKEGQNVTLSCEQNLNHDAMYWYRQDPGQGLRLIYYSQIVNDFQKGDIAEGYSVSREKKESFPLTVTSAQKNPTAFYLCASRAQRGQGHEKLFFGSGTQLSVL.

This rearrangement joins TRBV7-6 to TRBJ2-2, with TRBD1 matching 7 bases. The CDR3 has 16 residues. Germline trimming cut 5 bases from V and 7 bases from J; bases unmatched to any gene: 13. From germline, CDR1 is SGHVS and CDR2 FNYEAQ. CDR3 region: CASSQFTGAGYGELFF. The CDR3 coding sequence is TGTGCCAGCAGCCAATTCACAGGGGCAGGGTACGGGGAGCTGTTTTTT.

This sequence joins TRBV6-5 and TRBJ1-6, with TRBD1 identical over 9 bases. The CDR3 extends over 15 amino acids. The germline V gene has CDR1 MNHEY and CDR2 SVGAGI. V lost 8 bases and J lost 0; bases outside the gene matches: 2. The CDR3 region is CASGQGSSYNSPLHF. CDR3 coding DNA: TGTGCCAGCGGACAGGGGAGCTCCTATAATTCACCCCTCCACTTT.

This clone is medium-sized by share. This sequence joins TRBV7-3 and TRBJ2-1; 9 nucleotides align to TRBD2. Germline V lookup: CDR1 SGHTA, CDR2 FQGTGA. V shed 5 bases, J shed 9 bases, and the junction held 8 bases outside the gene matches. This CDR3 is 14 amino acids long. The CDR3 coding sequence is TGTGCCAGCAGCCCCTCTTCTAGCGGGATTGAGCAGTTCTTC. Translation: CASSPSSSGIEQFF.

V is TRBV25-1 and J is TRBJ2-1; D gene uncertain. The germline CDR1 and CDR2 sequences are MGHDK and SYGVNS. The CDR3 covers 17 residues. Trimming cost V 1 base and J 3 bases, with 16 bases left between them. In DNA form, the CDR3 reads TGTGCCAGCAGTGAATTCGGGTCATATCCAATCTACAATGAGCAGTTCTTC. Translated: CASSEFGSYPIYNEQFF.

This sequence joins TRBV28 and TRBJ1-3; D is perhaps TRBD1 (5 bases). The germline V and J ends were trimmed by 6 bases and 4 bases, with 16 bases remaining between them. This CDR3 comprises 15 residues. The germline V gene encodes CDR1 MDHEN and CDR2 SYDVKM. The chain's CDR3 is CASSSRGAPGNTIYF. The CDR3 nucleotides read TGTGCCAGCAGCTCTCGCGGGGCGCCAGGAAACACCATATATTTT.

V usage is TRBV4-1 and J usage is TRBJ2-2, with D possibly TRBD1 on 6 matching bases. CDR3 length: 14 residues. The V end was cut by 2 bases, the J end by 4 bases, with 8 bases between. Germline V gene sequence: CDR1 MGHRA, CDR2 YSYEKL. The CDR3 sequence is CASSQTGPTGELFF. CDR3 sequence (DNA): TGCGCCAGCAGCCAAACAGGGCCCACCGGGGAGCTGTTTTTT.

This chain connects TRBV7-2 to TRBJ2-3; 10 bases are a match to TRBD2. The V gene's germline CDR1 is SGHTA and CDR2 FQGNSA. Trimming at V came to 4 bases and at J to 3 bases, leaving 4 bases not matched to a gene. The CDR3 length is 15 residues. The DNA of the CDR3 is TGTGCCAGCAGCTCAATAGCGGGAGGTACAGATACGCAGTATTTT. Its protein is CASSSIAGGTDTQYF. Full variable domain (rest looked up from reference TRBV7-2 and TRBJ2-3): GAGVSQSPSNKVTEKGKDVELRCDPISGHTALYWYRQSLGQGLEFLIYFQGNSAPDKSGLPSDRFSAERTGGSVSTLTIQRTQQEDSAVYLCASSSIAGGTDTQYFGPGTRLTVL.

The J gene is TRBJ2-3, the V gene TRBV5-1; no reliable D call. The V end was cut by 0 bases, the J end by 4 bases, with 6 bases between. This CDR3 region has 13 residues. Per germline, CDR1 SGHRS and CDR2 YFSETQ. The CDR3 sequence: CASSLDSSDTQYF. CDR3 bases: TGCGCCAGCAGCTTGGATTCCTCAGATACGCAGTATTTT.

A single count supports this clone. This rearrangement joins TRBV18 to TRBJ2-7; D may be TRBD1 (5 bases). The CDR3 has 15 amino acids. The germline CDR1 and CDR2 sequences are KGHSH and LQKENI. V was clipped by 0 bases and J by 0 bases, with 9 bases between them. This CDR3 is CASSPPRATSYEQYF. CDR3 DNA sequence: TGTGCCAGCTCACCACCCAGGGCGACCTCCTACGAGCAGTACTTC.

This rearrangement joins TRBV9 to TRBJ2-1; 15 nucleotides agree with TRBD2. The CDR3 sequence is 16 residues long. Germline CDR1 and CDR2: SGDLS and YYNGEE. The trim removed 3 bases at V and 7 bases at J, leaving 5 bases unmatched. The CDR3 DNA reads TGTGCCAGCAGCGATGAGGGACTAGCGGGGGGAAATGAGCAGTTCTTC. It specifies CASSDEGLAGGNEQFF.

The rearrangement links TRBV28 to TRBJ1-1; the D is unclear. This CDR3 has 13 residues. Trimming left V 6 bases short and J 1 base short, with 9 bases between. In germline, CDR1 is MDHEN, CDR2 SYDVKM. This CDR3 reads CASSRNQNTEAFF. DNA of the CDR3: TGTGCCAGCAGCAGGAATCAGAACACTGAAGCTTTCTTT.

The chain employs TRBV29-1 and TRBJ2-3; the D gene is possibly TRBD2 (5 bases). Germline lookup yields CDR1 SQVTM and CDR2 ANQGSEA. V lost 5 bases, J lost 0 bases, and 12 bases lay in between. The CDR3 has 14 amino acids. The CDR3 DNA follows: TGCAGCGTTAACGGGATCTCTAGCACAGATACGCAGTATTTT. It encodes CSVNGISSTDTQYF.

This chain connects TRBV4-1 to TRBJ2-1; 9 positions agree with TRBD2. From germline, CDR1 is MGHRA and CDR2 YSYEKL. Trimming removed 0 bases from V and 3 bases from J; junction bases left unmatched: 18. This CDR3 is built from 21 residues. The CDR3, as DNA: TGCGCCAGCAGCCAAGAACGGGGCATACTCCTAGCGGGATCTCTCTACAATGAGCAGTTCTTC. Translation gives CASSQERGILLAGSLYNEQFF.

This clone turned up a few times. The chain employs TRBV10-3 and TRBJ1-1; tentatively, D is TRBD1 (6 bases). Trimming stripped 10 bases from V and 0 bases from J, with 12 bases between. The V gene's germline CDR1 is ENHRY and CDR2 SYGVKD. The CDR3 length is 13 residues. The CDR3 nucleotides are TGTGCCAACCGTCAGGGGATGAACACTGAAGCTTTCTTT. Encoded protein: CANRQGMNTEAFF.

The V gene is TRBV24-1, the J gene TRBJ2-1; TRBD2 is a possible D gene (5 bases). This CDR3 is built from 17 residues. Per the germline V gene, CDR1 is KGHDR and CDR2 is SFDVKD. Trimming took off 4 bases at V and 3 bases at J, with 18 bases between the two ends. The CDR3 DNA reads as TGTGCCACCAGTGACGGGGTTAGTGGTCGGAACTACAATGAGCAGTTCTTC. Its translation is CATSDGVSGRNYNEQFF.

The chain employs TRBV12-3 or TRBV12-4 and TRBJ1-5; possible D gene TRBD1, 6 bases. Deletions cut 6 bases from V and 6 bases from J, with 12 bases between. The length of the CDR3 is 13 residues. The DNA for the CDR3 is TGTGCCAGCAGCTCAACAGGGCCTCAGCCCCAGCATTTT. This translates into CASSSTGPQPQHF.

This chain uses TRBV3-1 (or the pseudogene TRBV3-2) with TRBJ1-1; D is uncertain. This CDR3 contains 12 residues. Germline CDR1 is LGHDT and CDR2 is YNNKEL (reference sequence). Deletions cut 0 bases from V and 6 bases from J, with 5 bases between. CDR3 sequence reads: CASSQEFSEAFF. In nucleotides, the CDR3 is TGTGCCAGCAGCCAAGAGTTCTCTGAAGCTTTCTTT.

This chain uses TRBV18 with TRBJ2-2; D gene unclear. Germline V CDR1 and CDR2: KGHSH, LQKENI. With 2 bases removed from V and 6 bases from J, the gap between germline ends came to 10 bases. The CDR3 runs to 14 residues. The CDR3 nucleotides are TGTGCCAGCTCACCAACGACTCTGGCCGGGGAGCTGTTTTTT. This sequence encodes CASSPTTLAGELFF.